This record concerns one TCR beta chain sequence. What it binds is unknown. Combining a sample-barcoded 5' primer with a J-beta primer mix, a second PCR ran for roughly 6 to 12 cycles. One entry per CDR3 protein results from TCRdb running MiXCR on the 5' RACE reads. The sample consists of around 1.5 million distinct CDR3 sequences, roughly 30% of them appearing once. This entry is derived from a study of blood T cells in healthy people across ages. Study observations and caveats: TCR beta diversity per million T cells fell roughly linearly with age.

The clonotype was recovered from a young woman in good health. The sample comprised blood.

The CDR3 sequence is CASSEGAGPIAKNIQYF. In DNA form, the CDR3 reads TGTGCCAGCAGTGAAGGAGCTGGGCCTATAGCCAAAAACATTCAGTACTTC. The rearrangement links TRBV6-1 to TRBJ2-4; D not certain. Trimming shortened V by 1 base and J by 0 bases, and 13 bases separated the two germline ends. From germline, CDR1 is MNHNS and CDR2 SASEGT. This CDR3 is built from 17 residues.